This is a list of T cell receptor beta chains from one sample in a study of cytotoxic CD8 clonotypes in ibrutinib-treated CLL. Using immunoSEQ multiplex PCR, the repertoire was profiled, and TCRdb retains in-frame clones only, with some absent. The data show roughly 16,000 clones, roughly three fifths seen once. Sequenced material: PBMCs, taken after 12 months of ibrutinib treatment. The receptors derive from a human donor with chronic lymphocytic leukemia. The CDR3 runs from the conserved cysteine through the conserved F or W.

V gene,J gene,CDR3 protein
TRBV19,TRBJ1-2,CASSPPQGSYGYTF
TRBV10-2,TRBJ1-5,CASSDRSSNQPQHF
TRBV5-1,TRBJ2-3,CASSLGTSRVTDTQYF
TRBV5-1,TRBJ2-1,CASSLDNRDEQFF
TRBV11-2,TRBJ2-2,CASSGQPNTGELFF
TRBV18,TRBJ2-2,CASSPGTLNTGELFF
TRBV2,TRBJ2-3,CASSDRTGGAWDTQYF
TRBV7-9,TRBJ2-5,CASSRWTGDASQETQYF
TRBV7-9,TRBJ1-2,CASSPGPSGGDGYTF
TRBV2,TRBJ2-2,CASSVLAGGNTGELFF
TRBV7-9,TRBJ1-4,CASSPEGGWNEKLFF
TRBV7-8,TRBJ1-4,CASSPRDLKPAANEKLFF
TRBV9,TRBJ2-3,CASSVGSLAGVDTQYF
TRBV7-3,TRBJ2-2,CASSYKNTGELFF
TRBV29-1,TRBJ2-3,CSVEDAPGVRDTQYF
TRBV4-1,TRBJ2-7,CASSQDLREQYF
TRBV18,TRBJ2-3,CASSPFRSQTDTQYF
TRBV7-3,TRBJ1-2,CASSLQGQGMSGYTF
TRBV30,TRBJ1-2,CAWSQGQYGYTF
TRBV11-3,TRBJ2-1,CASSLDGTSYNEQFF
TRBV6-5,TRBJ2-7,CASRPQWDRVYEQYF
TRBV9,TRBJ2-3,CASSGTSGGDTDTQYF
TRBV5-4,TRBJ2-3,CASSLPSGRETQYF
TRBV11-1,TRBJ2-3,CASSLEFGLAGGRDTQYF
TRBV2,TRBJ2-3,CASSEGASGPTDTQYF
TRBV5-1,TRBJ1-3,CASSFGGTDSGNTIYF
TRBV19,TRBJ2-2,CASRRQGASGELFF
TRBV27,TRBJ1-5,CASSPFSNQPQHF
TRBV30,TRBJ1-1,CAWSDPRTGESDEAFF
TRBV4-1,TRBJ1-2,CASSQVLRDNPSYGYTF
TRBV5-5,TRBJ1-1,CASSFGPMNTEAFF
TRBV11-1,TRBJ2-1,CASSLEGLAHNEQFF
TRBV5-1,TRBJ2-1,CASTPGTGSYNEQFF
TRBV5-1,TRBJ2-7,CASSLGGGGSRPYEQYF
TRBV5-1,TRBJ2-2,CASSTALGFANTGELFF
TRBV13,TRBJ2-7,CASSLDVLTGGRSYEQYF
TRBV7-3,TRBJ2-5,CASSTSGLAGGMETQYF